Sequencing of this T cell receptor (beta chain) was carried out in a study of glioma-infiltrating T cells (dated by TCRdb to 2016 to 2017). Looking at the study overall: Low-grade gliomas were WHO grade II oligodendrogliomas or astrocytomas, and glioblastomas were WHO grade IV tumors sampled at initial rather than recurrent diagnosis. To gauge divergence between tissue and blood T-cell populations, every tissue-infiltrating repertoire was compared against the peripheral blood repertoire from the same patient. Dexamethasone was administered to glioma patients for six or fewer days before surgery. The study sequenced TCR alpha- and beta-chain repertoires from glioma tissue, from non-neoplastic brain tissue and from matched peripheral blood mononuclear cells. For blood libraries, the target was about 4- to 10-fold sequencing coverage of some 1 million peripheral T cells. The paired cohort comprised three low-grade glioma patients, roughly 8 primary glioblastoma patients and three non-glioma patients contributing non-neoplastic brain tissue.

What the work shows at the level of the full study, not this receptor alone: VJ-independent divergence between tissue and blood was below expectation in non-neoplastic patients but above expectation in all gliomas, especially low-grade gliomas. Patients with low tissue-blood divergence were marked by a signature set of shared blood CDR3 motifs, and this signature set was depleted in highly divergent patients. Small numbers underpinned the group comparisons: 8 or 9 glioblastoma patients, three low-grade glioma patients and three non-neoplastic patients. Very few CDR3 sequences were found to be shared between tissue and blood, and this scarcity was attributed to high CDR3 diversity and limited sampling.

Immediately after resection, surgical brain or tumor specimens were cryofrozen in liquid nitrogen, and peripheral blood cells were collected at the same time. Turning to this clonotype: Its specific antigen is unknown. Base-call qualities are not available, and no considerably larger clone is one nucleotide away.

The germline V gene sets CDR1 to MDHEN and CDR2 to SYDVKM. The CDR3 runs 17 residues from the cysteine to the phenylalanine. The retained sequence is limited to the CDR3, 51 bases, with the frame set at the first base. After removal of 5 bases from V and 4 bases from J, the junction retains 17 bases not matched to a gene. The iRepertoire nested amplicon-rescue multiplex PCR (arm-PCR) platform was used to amplify TCR alpha and beta CDR3 regions from RNA. The input for one-step reverse transcription and amplification was about 95-450 ng of either tissue mRNA or PBMC total RNA. After bead purification, a secondary multiplex PCR added Illumina adapters, and libraries were gel-purified between 200 and 400 bp. Internal 6-nucleotide barcodes were carried by the libraries and were used for demultiplexing. The libraries were sequenced on an Illumina MiSeq using 2x220 or 2x250 nucleotide paired-end reads. Per the authors' processing: Paired reads were merged using FLASH 1.2.11 and aligned with BWA-MEM to the GRCh37 human genome, and TRA and TRB reads were then extracted. V and J assignment used an IMGT-derived reference of cassette sequences and CDR3 motifs that included pseudogenes. Three-frame translation of reads was performed, and productive CDR3s were defined as those with a C...FGXG motif and no stop codons. Unique combinations of V-J cassette pair and CDR3 amino acid sequence were defined as clonotypes. Filtering of reads was based on Hamming distance, with the threshold set by the sequence error rate of each sample in mapped regions. The public reads were reprocessed in TCRdb via fastp at Q25 and MiXCR, keeping in-frame beta chains. Rows with one shared CDR3 protein collapse into an entry with the most common genes and DNA. For this entry, the V and J calls and clone size follow TCRdb and not the study's own pipeline. Across this sample there are roughly 350,000 distinct CDR3 sequences, with around 45% seen only once. The leading ten clones occupy more than 10% of the sample.

The receptor was derived from a human donor with low-grade glioma or glioblastoma, undergoing nonglioma brain surgery, or in good health (not recorded which). Recombination connected TRBV28 to TRBJ2-7, and TRBD2 aligns with 7 junction nucleotides. The sequenced sample was glioma tissue, nonneoplastic brain tissue, or PBMCs (not recorded which). The nucleotide sequence reads as follows: TGTGCCAGCAGTATCGGCGTATTCGGGGGGAACGCGTACGAGCAGTACTTC. Its translation reads: CASSIGVFGGNAYEQYF.